This record covers a single T cell receptor beta chain. This clone was counted once. Its antigen has not been determined. Nothing much larger sits one base from this clone, and base qualities are not available. This specimen includes other DNA sequences encoding the same CDR3. Compared with germline, V lacks 0 bases and J lacks 4 bases; bases without a gene match: 3. From cysteine to phenylalanine, the CDR3 is 16 amino acids long. Only the CDR3 DNA is retained, 48 bases long and in frame from the first base. From a lookup of the germline V gene (reference sequence), CDR1 and CDR2 are LNHNV and YYDKDF. The cohort consisted of 670 or so healthy bone marrow donors. At the time of sampling, every cohort member was nominally healthy, though immune exposures that went unrecorded were likely present. The donor tested CMV seronegative and was one of the 352 seronegative cohort members. Every donor gave a peripheral blood sample, and the peripheral blood mononuclear cells from that sample were used for TCR beta sequencing. Genomic DNA was extracted from the blood cell samples with the Qiagen DNeasy Blood Extraction Kit.

This specimen belongs to a study of cytomegalovirus exposure and HLA in healthy donors (dated by TCRdb to the late 2010s). In terms of the full investigation: According to an earlier analysis of 450 to 650 of the donors, roughly 180 million T cells yielded over 90 million unique TCR beta sequences and about 300 Gb of sequence data. Approximately 300 gigabases of sequencing data and tens of millions of unique TCR sequences were included in an early release covering about 600 HLA-typed donors. Of the 300 to 450 genotyped donors, 80% to 90% were placed in the genetic ancestry cluster associated with self-reported Caucasian donors. The study aimed to test whether cataloging public T cell receptors could reveal signatures of past pathogen exposure. Using immunosequencing, the study profiled T cell repertoires from 550 to 750 subjects and related those repertoires to cytomegalovirus serostatus. Along with the approximately 670-subject first cohort, a separate validation cohort of approximately 110 different subjects was used. High-throughput TCR immunosequencing, statistical association of individual TCRs with disease status, and machine learning were combined to predict cytomegalovirus infection status. A later analysis re-examined previously published TCR beta repertoires from over 500 donors and added high-resolution HLA genotyping to investigate patterns of TCR occurrence. Rather than using new phenotypic data, the later analysis identified candidate immune exposures from TCR beta sequences and from how often those sequences occurred across donors. An earlier analysis of roughly 580 of the donors used high-throughput TCR beta sequencing to judge whether each TCR beta V gene segment behaved as functional or pseudogenic. Donor age, sex, ethnicity and CMV serostatus were compiled together with the repertoire data. A later genetic analysis took genome-wide SNP genotypes for about three fifths of the 666 donors and used that subset as a discovery cohort. All discovery cohort repertoires had been generated on a single sequencing platform. Class I and class II HLA loci were covered by the typing at four-digit resolution. Typing coverage differed by locus: A, B, C, DRB1 and DQB1 were typed in roughly 620-630 donors, DQA1 in 500 to 550, DPA1 in roughly 590, and DPB1 in just under 480. Roughly 5 DR-DQ haplotypes were handled as single units for association and clustering, since linkage in the cohort was strong. Across around 400 genotyped donors of the cohort, an average of about 220,000 unique TCR beta nucleotide sequences per donor were sequenced, and around 20% of those sequences were non-productive.

To prepare the library, the immunoSEQ multiplex PCR assay was applied. A mixture of 60 forward primers for TCR Vbeta segments and 13 reverse primers for TCR Jbeta segments was used in the multiplex PCR. The CDR3 region of rearranged TCR beta genes was amplified from genomic DNA with a multiplex PCR assay. Amplified TCR beta libraries were sequenced as 87-base-pair reads on the Illumina HiSeq System. Per the authors' processing: A later analysis tallied around 82 million unique TCR beta chains across the 666 repertoires, and some 12 million of those chains were shared by two or more donors. A nearest-neighbor algorithm error-corrected the raw reads and collapsed the reads into unique sequences, merging closely related sequences to remove PCR and sequencing errors. To assign V, D and J gene segments, CDR3 sequences were aligned to IMGT reference sequences. Each retained sequence needed at least a six-nucleotide match to both a V gene segment and a J gene segment. Rearrangements were called productive when the CDR3 lacked stop codons and stayed in frame with V and J; all others were non-productive. Following IMGT convention, CDR3 was defined as the stretch from the second conserved V-encoded cysteine to the conserved J-encoded phenylalanine. Sequences without an unambiguous match to a single V gene segment were excluded from the earlier analysis of approximately 600 of the donors. In an earlier analysis of some 590 of the donors, a V segment was called functional when productive rearrangements were above 56.7%, and segregating when the standard deviation between donors exceeded 5%. A statistical classification framework was developed to diagnose cytomegalovirus status using the catalog of TCR beta chain sequences. In a later analysis, TCR nucleotide sequences were compared against IMGT/GENE-DB human TR gene sequences so that V and J genes could be assigned. Using the TCRdist pipeline, a later analysis assigned CDR3 sequences along with most-parsimonious VDJ recombination scenarios. In a later analysis, each TCR beta chain was defined by its CDR3 amino acid sequence together with its V-gene family, and reads without a unique V-gene family were excluded. As a way to deal with suspected cross-contamination and a sequencing artifact, a later analysis dropped 640 or so nucleotide sequences that were highly shared and had low generation probability. For each public chain, a later analysis derived a clonal expansion index from normalized ranks of inferred template counts within each repertoire. A later analysis computed generation probabilities with a VDJ recombination model fitted to out-of-frame rearrangements, and checked the results against IGoR. Hypergeometric tests were used in a later analysis to score TCR-TCR, TCR-HLA and TCR-CMV co-occurrence, with a repertoire-size bias correction applied to the TCR pairs. To estimate false discovery rates, a later analysis permuted the HLA or CMV assignments 20 times. In a later analysis, co-occurring TCRs were grouped using DBSCAN, with TCRdist sequence similarity added in when clustering inside HLA-allele-positive subsets. Repertoires with fewer than 30,000 or more than 120,000 public chains were left out of co-occurrence clustering, as were about five repertoires with anomalous nucleotide sharing. TCRdb carries this immuneACCESS record with in-frame sequences only. Its versions omit some clonotypes, under half of them owing to an unresolved V gene in the studies checked, with the rest unexplained. V, J and clone size are taken as reported in that table, and D and trimming were inferred from the DNA itself. The sample yields roughly 100,000 clones; 83% were counted once. The ten largest clones represent roughly 6% of the sample.

Summary of the overall study and its limitations: Roughly uniform sequencing depth across donors was assumed in presence/absence analyses, although this assumption may not hold. In the study, 150 to 200 TCR beta chains were listed as associated with cytomegalovirus. A further reported finding was that TCR beta sequences accurately predicted the HLA-A and HLA-B alleles for most subjects in the first cohort. In an earlier analysis of more than 450 of the donors, most TCR beta V segments were observed in productive rearrangements about 87% or about 30% of the time, broadly matching IMGT annotations. A later analysis found that most CMV-associated TCR beta chains appeared HLA-restricted, with HLA associations seemingly driven largely by CMV exposure. According to the authors, the approach could potentially be generalized to other disease states and immunological phenotypes. Some IMGT-functional V segments, including TRBV6-2 and TRBV6-3, could not be distinguished by the 87-base-pair reads and were therefore excluded. In a later analysis, several top co-occurrence clusters were reported to appear linked to parvovirus B19, influenza, CMV and Epstein-Barr virus. A later analysis associated about 17,000 TCR beta sequences with specific HLA alleles at a false discovery rate of 0.05. The cohort was sequenced for TCR beta chains only, and without alpha or paired-chain data the features that could be detected were limited. A later analysis found that TCR association rates varied across HLA loci, with DRB1 alleles showing the most associated TCRs and HLA-C alleles the fewest. Linkage disequilibrium might explain the correlated functional status among segregating V segments, but an unknown experimental factor could not be excluded. Roughly 17 rarely observed V segments, including chromosome 9 orphons, were excluded from the earlier analysis of several hundred of the donors because counts were too low. Because HLA typing was missing for some donors at each locus, association tests included only the typed subset. According to a later genetic analysis, donors in an Asian-associated ancestry cluster had fewer N-insertions in productive TCRs than the approximately 670-donor mean. Compared with equally common non-associated chains, HLA-associated TCR beta chains in a later analysis were more clonally expanded and had lower generation probabilities. Assigning TCR associations to individual alleles was difficult when HLA alleles, especially DR and DQ, strongly co-occurred. The classifier was reported to diagnose cytomegalovirus status with high specificity and sensitivity in both the original cohort and the validation cohort. For the cohort, immune exposure information was limited to CMV serostatus. Three of the identified cytomegalovirus-associated TCR beta chains were confirmed in vitro to be specific for cytomegalovirus antigens. Most TCR sequences were observed very rarely across donors, whereas some public TCRs were present in many individuals. In a later genetic analysis, a missense DCLRE1C variant was associated with V-gene and J-gene trimming of TCR beta chains, and the association was replicated in an independent cohort. The sequencing pipeline was judged likely to have produced a cluster of highly shared sequence variants as a technical artifact.

The TCR comes from a man aged 18 to 35 in good health and CMV-seronegative. This chain joins TRBV15 to TRBJ1-3, and 10 junction bases match TRBD1. The source material was PBMCs. The DNA is TGTGCCACCAGCAGAGACTGGACAGGGGGAGGAAACACCATATATTTT. It is translated as CATSRDWTGGGNTIYF.